This T cell receptor (beta chain) was sequenced in a study of cytomegalovirus exposure and HLA in healthy donors. Broader study findings: Only CMV serostatus was available as immune exposure information. Sequencing likely generated an artifact that appeared as a cluster of highly shared sequence variants. Roughly even sequencing depth across donors was the assumption behind the presence/absence analyses.

The primer mix had 60 Vbeta and 13 Jbeta primers. The assay was immunoSEQ multiplex PCR, and TCRdb's table has in-frame clones only and misses some. The table includes roughly 31,000 clones, more than 55% detected once. On this clone itself: Its specificity is not known.

This receptor was identified in a male donor in good health and CMV-seropositive. The specimen was PBMCs.

CDR3 residues: CASSLGGRAREAFF. Here the CDR3 DNA reads TGTGCCAGCAGTCTGGGTGGGAGGGCGCGAGAAGCTTTCTTT. The V and J genes are TRBV28 and TRBJ1-1, with D unresolved. The germline V and J ends were trimmed by 5 bases and 8 bases, with 18 bases remaining between them. Per the germline V gene, CDR1 is MDHEN and CDR2 is SYDVKM. This CDR3 has 14 residues. Variable domain in full (rest from reference TRBV28 and TRBJ1-1): DVKVTQSSRYLVKRTGEKVFLECVQDMDHENMFWYRQDPGLGLRLIYFSYDVKMKEKGDIPEGYSVSREKKERFSLILESASTNQTSMYLCASSLGGRAREAFFGQGTRLTVV.